The clone carrying this T cell receptor (beta chain) was recorded many times. Antigen unknown. The record originates from a study of T-cell reconstitution after alpha-beta-depleted transplantation in children. Study observations and caveats: T-cell numbers and diversity, one year after transplant, stemmed largely from T cells that were newly produced. High day-60 TCRbeta diversity in some patients came from surviving recipient T cells and thymic progenitors. Reportedly, alpha-beta T cells present about two months post-transplant originated from several hundred expanded clones of graft origin.

Construction of the TCRbeta library involved unique molecular identifiers. Using its own MiXCR run on the PCR reads, TCRdb lists one record per CDR3 protein. Here the sample spans under 300,000 distinct CDR3 sequences, around a tenth being singletons. Sequencing used peripheral blood, obtained 180 days after TCRalphabeta/CD19-depleted stem cell transplant. The receptor was derived from a male patient between 2 and 10 years old who had a stem cell transplant for chronic granulomatous disease, so the T cells may come from the graft donor.

CDR3: CSASPGPLTSQPQHF. The DNA of the CDR3 is TGCAGTGCTTCCCCCGGACCCTTGACGAGTCAGCCCCAGCATTTT. The chain combines TRBV20-1 with TRBJ1-5; D is unresolved. This CDR3 spans 15 amino acids. Trimming took off 5 bases at V and 6 bases at J, with 20 bases between the two ends. Germline CDR1 reads DFQATT; CDR2 reads SNEGSKA (reference sequence).